Listed below are T cell receptor beta chains from one sample, sequenced in a study of CD8 T cells in ankylosing spondylitis. TCRdb recomputed calls from the 5' RACE reads with MiXCR, one row per CDR3 protein. The sample carries about 210,000 distinct CDR3 sequences, roughly 6.6% recorded once. The sample consisted of blood, either unsorted or a sorted T cell fraction (not recorded which). The source is a male donor with ankylosing spondylitis. CDR3s include the opening cysteine and the closing phenylalanine or tryptophan. D genes are given only for firm matches. Rows give clone size only sometimes, using once, few, many, or a class for an expanded clone.

TRBJ2-4,TRBV4-1,.,TRBD1,CASSQVFRGRGPLKYQNIQYF,TGCGCCAGCAGCCAAGTTTTCCGCGGCAGGGGGCCCCTAAAATACCAAAACATTCAGTACTTC
TRBJ2-7,TRBV27,.,TRBD1,CASSLFPGQVYEQYF,TGTGCCAGCAGTTTATTCCCGGGACAGGTTTACGAGCAGTACTTC
TRBJ2-7,TRBV6-5,medium-sized,.,CASSYSAVSYEQYF,TGTGCCAGCAGTTACTCGGCCGTCTCCTACGAGCAGTACTTC
TRBJ2-1,TRBV29-1,many,.,CSVGGTGSYNEQFF,TGCAGCGTTGGGGGTACTGGCTCCTACAATGAGCAGTTCTTC
TRBJ2-1,TRBV4-3,many,.,CASSSGHTGTYNEQFF,TGCGCCAGCAGTTCGGGACACACTGGTACTTACAATGAGCAGTTCTTC
TRBJ2-1,TRBV12-3/TRBV12-4,.,.,CASSLAGSSARNEQFF,TGTGCCAGCAGTTTAGCCGGGTCCAGCGCCCGAAATGAGCAGTTCTTC
TRBJ2-1,TRBV15,many,.,CATSRVRGNEQFF,TGTGCCACCAGCAGAGTTAGGGGAAATGAGCAGTTCTTC
TRBJ2-2,TRBV6-2/TRBV6-3,many,TRBD2,CASRSSGRAAGELFF,TGTGCCAGCAGATCTAGCGGGAGGGCCGCCGGGGAGCTGTTTTTT
TRBJ2-3,TRBV7-9,many,.,CALGRADTQYF,TGTGCCTTGGGGCGGGCAGATACGCAGTATTTT
TRBJ2-1,TRBV18,.,.,CASSPRRMEEQFF,TGTGCCAGCTCACCACGGAGGATGGAAGAGCAGTTCTTC
TRBJ2-1,TRBV7-9,many,.,CASSLLATSYNEQFF,TGTGCCAGCAGCTTACTAGCGACTTCCTACAATGAGCAGTTCTTC
TRBJ2-1,TRBV7-9,.,.,CASSPTTGFRDVNEQFF,TGTGCCAGCAGCCCAACTACAGGGTTTAGGGACGTAAATGAGCAGTTCTTC
TRBJ1-1,TRBV6-5,many,.,CASSYSGGGTEAFF,TGTGCCAGCAGTTACTCTGGGGGAGGCACTGAAGCTTTCTTT
TRBJ1-2,TRBV7-9,many,.,CASSHPIDGYTF,TGTGCCAGCAGCCACCCCATAGATGGCTACACCTTC
TRBJ2-7,TRBV29-1,.,TRBD2,CSVSLGSGNAYEQYF,TGCAGCGTTAGCCTGGGAAGCGGGAACGCCTACGAGCAGTACTTC
TRBJ2-2,TRBV6-1,many,TRBD2,CASNKRGAYTGELFF,TGTGCCAGCAATAAGCGGGGGGCTTACACCGGGGAGCTGTTTTTT
TRBJ2-3,TRBV20-1,.,TRBD2,CSASIGTSANTQYF,TGCAGTGCTAGTATCGGGACTAGCGCGAATACGCAGTATTTT
TRBJ2-1,TRBV5-5,.,.,CASSRTRGEQFF,TGTGCCAGCAGCCGGACTCGGGGTGAGCAGTTCTTC
TRBJ2-3,TRBV9,few,.,CASSVGLAYTDTQYF,TGTGCCAGCAGCGTAGGGCTAGCATACACAGATACGCAGTATTTT
TRBJ1-2,TRBV6-1,many,TRBD1,CASSPQGVDGYTF,TGTGCCAGCAGTCCCCAGGGGGTAGATGGCTACACCTTC
TRBJ2-7,TRBV7-6,.,TRBD1,CASSVTGGAYEQYF,TGTGCCAGCAGCGTGACAGGGGGCGCCTACGAGCAGTACTTC
TRBJ1-6,TRBV2,many,.,CASMGGGYNSPLHF,TGTGCCAGCATGGGGGGCGGGTATAATTCACCCCTCCACTTT
TRBJ2-5,TRBV2,many,TRBD1,CAILQGVGETQYF,TGTGCCATTCTACAGGGGGTCGGAGAGACCCAGTACTTC
TRBJ2-1,TRBV20-1,many,TRBD2,CSASHGLAGGLGFNNEQFF,TGCAGTGCTAGCCACGGACTAGCGGGAGGGCTAGGCTTCAACAATGAGCAGTTCTTC
TRBJ1-4,TRBV4-3,many,.,CASSRIATNEKLFF,TGCGCCAGCAGCCGCATAGCAACTAATGAAAAACTGTTTTTT
TRBJ1-4,TRBV7-8,many,.,CASSLAQGWDEKLFF,TGTGCCAGCAGCTTAGCGCAGGGGTGGGATGAAAAACTGTTTTTT
TRBJ2-7,TRBV29-1,many,.,CSVDLAESYEQYF,TGCAGCGTTGATCTAGCAGAGAGCTACGAGCAGTACTTC
TRBJ2-1,TRBV6-4,few,TRBD2,CASSESGRASYNEQFF,TGTGCCAGCAGTGAAAGCGGGAGGGCTTCCTACAATGAGCAGTTCTTC
TRBJ2-3,TRBV4-2,.,.,CASSEERFFDTQYF,TGTGCCAGCAGCGAAGAAAGGTTCTTCGATACGCAGTATTTT
TRBJ1-2,TRBV9,many,.,CASSERGRYGYTF,TGTGCCAGCAGTGAGAGAGGGAGGTATGGCTACACCTTC
TRBJ1-6,TRBV20-1,many,.,CSANGGGGVGSPLHF,TGCAGTGCAAATGGCGGGGGCGGAGTGGGTTCACCCCTCCACTTT
TRBJ2-7,TRBV11-2,many,.,CASSFGTSEQYF,TGTGCCAGCAGCTTTGGGACAAGCGAGCAGTACTTC
TRBJ2-7,TRBV29-1,many,.,CSVGHLYEQYF,TGCAGCGTTGGCCATCTCTACGAGCAGTACTTC
TRBJ1-1,TRBV5-1,many,.,CASSSSRTWNTEAFF,TGCGCCAGCAGTTCATCACGAACCTGGAACACTGAAGCTTTCTTT
TRBJ2-2,TRBV4-3,many,.,CASSQVYTNTGELFF,TGCGCCAGCAGCCAAGTGTATACGAACACCGGGGAGCTGTTTTTT
TRBJ2-5,TRBV4-3,.,.,CASSQNNGLLRGETQYF,TGCGCCAGCAGCCAAAATAATGGTCTCCTCCGTGGGGAGACCCAGTACTTC
TRBJ2-1,TRBV2,.,.,CASILKVVPGLKNNEQFF,TGTGCCAGCATCCTGAAGGTTGTTCCGGGGCTAAAGAACAATGAGCAGTTCTTC
TRBJ2-3,TRBV11-2,many,TRBD1,CASSYGQASTDTQYF,TGTGCCAGCAGCTACGGACAGGCAAGCACAGATACGCAGTATTTT
TRBJ1-1,TRBV6-1,few,.,CASSEARTSLDEAFF,TGTGCCAGCAGTGAAGCTCGGACAAGTCTTGATGAAGCTTTCTTT
TRBJ1-1,TRBV9,many,.,CASSVAPGTMNTEAFF,TGTGCCAGCAGCGTAGCTCCGGGGACAATGAACACTGAAGCTTTCTTT
TRBJ2-2,TRBV20-1,many,TRBD1,CSARDRETTGELFF,TGCAGTGCGCGAGACAGGGAAACCACCGGGGAGCTGTTTTTT
TRBJ1-1,TRBV6-2/TRBV6-3,many,.,CASIQDTEAFF,TGTGCCAGCATCCAGGACACTGAAGCTTTCTTT
TRBJ2-1,TRBV18,.,.,CASSPLFPSNSYNEQFF,TGTGCCAGCTCACCATTGTTCCCGTCGAACTCCTACAATGAGCAGTTCTTC
TRBJ2-3,TRBV20-1,many,TRBD2,CSWGLAGGTDTQYF,TGCAGTTGGGGGCTAGCGGGAGGCACAGATACGCAGTATTTT
TRBJ2-1,TRBV7-2,.,.,CASSATPGAGNEQFF,TGTGCCAGCAGTGCAACCCCAGGGGCCGGGAATGAGCAGTTCTTC
TRBJ2-1,TRBV5-1,few,TRBD1,CASSLGTGGRYNEQFF,TGCGCCAGCAGCTTGGGGACAGGGGGCAGGTACAATGAGCAGTTCTTC
TRBJ2-1,TRBV7-2,few,TRBD2,CASTSLSSGRPNEQFF,TGTGCCAGCACCTCCCTGAGTAGCGGGAGACCCAATGAGCAGTTCTTC
TRBJ2-6,TRBV29-1,few,TRBD1,CSVTGGWGANVLTF,TGCAGCGTGACAGGGGGCTGGGGGGCCAACGTCCTGACTTTC
TRBJ2-3,TRBV4-1,few,TRBD2,CASSLGLAAATDTQYF,TGCGCCAGCAGCCTGGGACTAGCGGCCGCCACAGATACGCAGTATTTT
TRBJ2-1,TRBV15,many,.,CATSRDGAYNEQFF,TGTGCCACCAGCAGAGACGGGGCCTACAATGAGCAGTTCTTC
TRBJ1-4,TRBV7-9,many,TRBD1,CATLPGTGDEKLFF,TGTGCCACCCTCCCCGGGACAGGGGACGAAAAACTGTTTTTT
TRBJ1-6,TRBV4-2,many,.,CASSQDRRGNSPLHF,TGTGCCAGCAGCCAAGACCGGAGGGGTAATTCACCCCTCCACTTT
TRBJ2-1,TRBV4-1,many,TRBD2,CASSLRLAVGSYNEQFF,TGCGCCAGCAGCCTCCGACTAGCGGTGGGCTCCTACAATGAGCAGTTCTTC